This is a list of T cell receptor beta chains from one sample in a study of cytomegalovirus exposure and HLA in healthy donors. The repertoire was sequenced with immunoSEQ multiplex PCR; TCRdb's copy has only in-frame clones and lacks some. The data hold some 140,000 clones, with 70% to 80% observed a single time. The sample was PBMCs. These receptors came from a man aged 40-55 years in good health and CMV-seropositive. Both conserved end residues are part of each CDR3. Each record gives: J gene, clone size, V gene, D gene, CDR3 protein, CDR3 DNA. A D gene is named only where the DNA matches it firmly. Size values are once, few and many counts, or a class for expanded clones, and some rows have none.

TRBJ1-2 | once | TRBV19 | TRBD1 | CASSIPGQGNYGYTF | TGTGCCAGTAGTATCCCGGGACAGGGGAACTATGGCTACACCTTC
TRBJ2-6 | . | TRBV11-2 | . | CASSRREANVLTF | TGTGCCAGCAGCCGGAGAGAGGCCAACGTCCTGACTTTC
TRBJ2-1 | . | TRBV19 | TRBD2 | CASSIVVGLAGVRSYNEQFF | TGTGCCAGTAGTATAGTTGTCGGACTAGCGGGAGTTAGGTCCTACAATGAGCAGTTCTTC
TRBJ2-7 | . | TRBV7-6 | TRBD1 | CASSLLRQGANEQYF | TGTGCCAGCAGCTTACTGAGGCAGGGGGCGAACGAGCAGTACTTC
TRBJ1-4 | . | TRBV14 | TRBD1 | CASLRDRRRWANEKLFF | TGTGCCAGCCTACGGGACAGGCGAAGGTGGGCTAATGAAAAACTGTTTTTT
TRBJ1-6 | . | TRBV30 | . | CAWVAGANSPLHF | TGTGCCTGGGTAGCGGGGGCTAATTCACCCCTCCACTTT
TRBJ1-2 | . | TRBV4-1 | . | CASSQGGTFYGYTF | TGCGCCAGCAGCCAAGGAGGGACTTTCTATGGCTACACCTTC
TRBJ1-2 | . | TRBV11-1 | . | CASSLAAGNGYTF | TGTGCCAGCAGCTTAGCGGCAGGGAATGGCTACACCTTC
TRBJ2-1 | . | TRBV5-1 | . | CASSLGTNNEQFF | TGCGCCAGCAGCTTGGGGACAAACAATGAGCAGTTCTTC
TRBJ2-1 | . | TRBV11-3 | TRBD2 | CASSPRLAGGPSNEQFF | TGTGCCAGCAGCCCCCGACTAGCGGGAGGGCCTTCCAATGAGCAGTTCTTC
TRBJ1-1 | . | TRBV5-1 | . | CASKGEGGNTEAFF | TGCGCCAGCAAGGGGGAGGGAGGGAACACTGAAGCTTTCTTT
TRBJ2-3 | . | TRBV7-9 | . | CTSSLTLSTDTQYF | TGTACCAGCAGCCTGACACTCAGCACAGATACGCAGTATTTT
TRBJ2-3 | few | TRBV7-7 | TRBD2 | CASSPGLTETQYF | TGTGCTAGCAGCCCGGGACTAACAGAAACGCAGTATTTT
TRBJ2-7 | . | TRBV19 | TRBD1 | CASSIWAGQGAYEQYF | TGTGCCAGTAGTATCTGGGCCGGACAGGGGGCCTACGAGCAGTACTTC
TRBJ2-1 | . | TRBV5-4 | . | CASSTNSPSSYNEQFF | TGTGCCAGCAGCACTAATAGCCCGAGCTCCTACAATGAGCAGTTCTTC
TRBJ2-7 | . | TRBV29-1 | TRBD1 | CSATGAGDEQYF | TGCAGCGCGACAGGGGCGGGCGACGAGCAGTACTTC
TRBJ2-1 | . | TRBV28 | TRBD1 | CASRPRTGEAYNEQFF | TGTGCCAGCAGACCCAGGACAGGGGAGGCCTACAATGAGCAGTTCTTC
TRBJ2-5 | . | TRBV10-2 | TRBD2 | CASRPSGGKETQYF | TGCGCCAGCAGGCCTAGCGGAGGGAAAGAGACCCAGTACTTC
TRBJ2-1 | . | TRBV30 | TRBD2 | CAWRASGYNEQFF | TGTGCCTGGAGGGCTAGCGGCTACAATGAGCAGTTCTTC
TRBJ1-3 | . | TRBV14 | . | CASSQAVSLTF | TGTGCCAGCAGCCAGGCGGTTTCTTTAACTTTT
TRBJ1-4 | . | TRBV30 | TRBD1 | CAWSVQDRPRTNEKLFF | TGTGCCTGGAGTGTCCAGGACAGGCCTAGGACTAATGAAAAACTGTTTTTT
TRBJ1-1 | few | TRBV4-1 | . | CASSGRTENTEAFF | TGCGCCAGCAGCGGTAGGACAGAAAACACTGAAGCTTTCTTT
TRBJ2-3 | . | TRBV29-1 | . | CSGSGTSTDTQYF | TGCAGCGGTAGCGGAACTAGCACAGATACGCAGTATTTT
TRBJ2-2 | few | TRBV5-1 | . | CASSSVFGAGELFF | TGCGCCAGCAGCTCCGTGTTCGGGGCCGGGGAGCTGTTTTTT
TRBJ2-2 | . | TRBV10-1 | . | CASNPILGGELFF | TGCGCCAGCAACCCGATCCTCGGGGGGGAGCTGTTTTTT
TRBJ2-7 | . | TRBV19 | TRBD1 | CATTKQGSSYEQYF | TGTGCCACCACCAAACAGGGGTCCTCCTACGAGCAGTACTTC
TRBJ1-6 | . | TRBV5-4 | . | CASSSSRDTYNSPLHF | TGTGCCAGCAGCTCCTCTCGGGACACATATAATTCACCCCTCCACTTT
TRBJ1-4 | . | TRBV10-3 | . | CAISVREGEKLFF | TGTGCCATCAGTGTCAGGGAGGGTGAAAAACTGTTTTTT
TRBJ1-6 | . | TRBV7-2 | . | CASSSSPGTQNSPLHF | TGTGCCAGCAGCTCCTCCCCCGGGACACAAAATTCACCCCTCCACTTT
TRBJ2-5 | . | TRBV9 | TRBD2 | CASSSRTSSGEYQETQYF | TGTGCCAGCAGCTCCCGGACGTCTAGCGGGGAGTACCAAGAGACCCAGTACTTC
TRBJ2-2 | once | TRBV5-1 | TRBD2 | CASSTIAGGKTGELFF | TGCGCCAGCAGCACCATAGCGGGGGGAAAAACCGGGGAGCTGTTTTTT
TRBJ2-3 | . | TRBV6-6 | TRBD1 | CASRPRTGAGDTQYF | TGTGCCAGCCGACCCCGGACAGGGGCTGGAGATACGCAGTATTTT
TRBJ1-6 | . | TRBV4-2 | . | CASSQDLANSPLHF | TGTGCCAGCAGCCAAGATCTGGCTAATTCACCCCTCCACTTT
TRBJ1-1 | few | TRBV6-5 | . | CASSYENRAEAFF | TGTGCCAGCAGTTACGAGAACAGGGCTGAAGCTTTCTTT
TRBJ2-7 | few | TRBV6-5 | TRBD2 | CASRGSGTRLDEQYF | TGTGCCAGCAGGGGAAGCGGGACTAGGCTGGACGAGCAGTACTTC
TRBJ1-5 | . | TRBV28 | . | CASSFRRGFGNQPQHF | TGTGCCAGCAGTTTCAGAAGGGGTTTCGGCAATCAGCCCCAGCATTTT
TRBJ2-7 | . | TRBV7-9 | TRBD2 | CASSWTSGRARYEQYF | TGTGCCAGCAGCTGGACTAGCGGGAGGGCCCGATACGAGCAGTACTTC
TRBJ1-2 | . | TRBV11-2 | . | CASSPAGLGGYTF | TGTGCCAGCAGCCCAGCAGGGCTCGGGGGCTACACCTTC
TRBJ2-7 | . | TRBV19 | . | CASSQERVYEQYF | TGTGCCAGTAGTCAGGAGCGGGTATACGAGCAGTACTTC
TRBJ1-1 | . | TRBV30 | . | CAWSLGVNTEAFF | TGTGCCTGGAGCTTAGGGGTGAACACTGAAGCTTTCTTT
TRBJ2-3 | . | TRBV7-8 | . | CASSATVVSGNTQYF | TGTGCCAGCAGCGCCACTGTCGTTTCAGGGAATACGCAGTATTTT
TRBJ2-7 | . | TRBV27 | . | CASSPDSVGYEQYF | TGTGCCAGCAGTCCTGACTCGGTGGGCTACGAGCAGTACTTC
TRBJ1-2 | . | TRBV7-9 | . | CSSSSTGDGYTF | TGTTCCAGCAGCTCGACTGGCGATGGCTACACCTTC